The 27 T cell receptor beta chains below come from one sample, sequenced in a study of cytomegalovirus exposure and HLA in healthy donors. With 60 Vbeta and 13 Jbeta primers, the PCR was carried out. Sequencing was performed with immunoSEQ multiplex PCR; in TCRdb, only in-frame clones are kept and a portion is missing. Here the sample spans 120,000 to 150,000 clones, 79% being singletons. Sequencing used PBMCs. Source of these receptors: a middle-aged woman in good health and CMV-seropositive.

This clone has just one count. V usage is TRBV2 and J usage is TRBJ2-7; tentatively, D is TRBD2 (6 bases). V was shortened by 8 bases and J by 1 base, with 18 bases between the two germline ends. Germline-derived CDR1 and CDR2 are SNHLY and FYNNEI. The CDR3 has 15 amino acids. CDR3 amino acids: CASVVNSGPSYEQYF. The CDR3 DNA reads TGTGCCAGCGTAGTAAATAGCGGCCCTTCCTACGAGCAGTACTTC. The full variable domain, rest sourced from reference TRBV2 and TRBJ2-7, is EPEVTQTPSHQVTQMGQEVILRCVPISNHLYFYWYRQILGQKVEFLVSFYNNEISEKSEIFDDQFSVERPDGSNFTLKIRSTKLEDSAMYFCASVVNSGPSYEQYFGPGTRLTVT.

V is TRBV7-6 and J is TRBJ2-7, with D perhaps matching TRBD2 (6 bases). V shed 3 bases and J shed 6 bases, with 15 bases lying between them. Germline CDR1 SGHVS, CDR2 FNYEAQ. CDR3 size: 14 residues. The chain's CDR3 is CASSLEDGRGEQYF. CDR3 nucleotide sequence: TGTGCCAGCAGCTTGGAAGATGGGCGGGGCGAGCAGTACTTC.

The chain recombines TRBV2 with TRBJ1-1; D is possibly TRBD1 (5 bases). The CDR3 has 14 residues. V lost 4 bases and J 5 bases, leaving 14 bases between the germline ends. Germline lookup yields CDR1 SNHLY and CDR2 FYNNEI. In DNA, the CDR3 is TGTGCCAGCAGTGTCGGGGGAGGATATACTGAAGCTTTCTTT. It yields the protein CASSVGGGYTEAFF.

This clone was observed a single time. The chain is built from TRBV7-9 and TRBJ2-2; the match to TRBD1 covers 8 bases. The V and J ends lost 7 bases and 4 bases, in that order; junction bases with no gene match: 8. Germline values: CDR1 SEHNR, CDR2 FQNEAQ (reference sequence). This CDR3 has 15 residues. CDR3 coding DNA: TGTGCCAGCATATCGGACAGGGTATCCACCGGGGAGCTGTTTTTT. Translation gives CASISDRVSTGELFF.

The CDR3 DNA reads as TGTGCCAGCAAGGGGAGCGGGGCATTCACAGATACGCAGTATTTT. Protein: CASKGSGAFTDTQYF. V gene TRBV11-2 combines with J gene TRBJ2-3; 7 nucleotides line up with TRBD2. Germline V lookup: CDR1 SGHAT, CDR2 FQNNGV. CDR3 size: 15 residues. The junction had 9 bases not matched to a gene; V was cut back by 7 bases and J by 2 bases.

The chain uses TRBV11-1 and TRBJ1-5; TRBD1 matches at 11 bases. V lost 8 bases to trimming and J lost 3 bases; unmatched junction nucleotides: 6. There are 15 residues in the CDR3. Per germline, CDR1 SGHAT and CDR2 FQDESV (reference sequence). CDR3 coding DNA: TGTGCCAGCGGGGGGGACAGGGGGAACAATCAGCCCCAGCATTTT. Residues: CASGGDRGNNQPQHF.

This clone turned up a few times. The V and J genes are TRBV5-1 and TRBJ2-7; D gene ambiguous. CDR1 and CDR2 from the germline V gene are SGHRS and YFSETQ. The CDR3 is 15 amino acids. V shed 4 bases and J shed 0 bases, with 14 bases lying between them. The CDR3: CASSLQPSSSYEQYF. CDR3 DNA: TGCGCCAGCAGCCTACAGCCTTCGAGCTCCTACGAGCAGTACTTC.

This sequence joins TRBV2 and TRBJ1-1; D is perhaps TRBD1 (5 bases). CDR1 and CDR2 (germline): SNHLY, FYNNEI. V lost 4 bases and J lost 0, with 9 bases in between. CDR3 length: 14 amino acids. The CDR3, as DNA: TGTGCCAGCAGTGGAACGACAGTGAACACTGAAGCTTTCTTT. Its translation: CASSGTTVNTEAFF.

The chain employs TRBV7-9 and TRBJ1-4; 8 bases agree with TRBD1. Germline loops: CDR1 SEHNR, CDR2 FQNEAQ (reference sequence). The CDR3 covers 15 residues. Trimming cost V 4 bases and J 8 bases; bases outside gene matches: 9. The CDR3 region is CASSSQGAVGEKLFF. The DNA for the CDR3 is TGTGCCAGCAGCTCCCAGGGGGCAGTAGGCGAAAAACTGTTTTTT.

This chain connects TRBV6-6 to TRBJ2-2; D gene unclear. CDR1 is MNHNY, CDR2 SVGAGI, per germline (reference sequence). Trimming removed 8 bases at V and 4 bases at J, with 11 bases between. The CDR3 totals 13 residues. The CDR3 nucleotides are TGTGCCAGCGGGCAGATAAGCACCGGGGAGCTGTTTTTT. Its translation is CASGQISTGELFF.

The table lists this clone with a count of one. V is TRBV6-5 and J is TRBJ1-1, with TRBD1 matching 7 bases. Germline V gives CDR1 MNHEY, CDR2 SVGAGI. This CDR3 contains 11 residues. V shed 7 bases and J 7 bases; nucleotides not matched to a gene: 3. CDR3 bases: TGTGCCAGCAACCAGGGGGGTGAAGCTTTCTTT. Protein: CASNQGGEAFF.

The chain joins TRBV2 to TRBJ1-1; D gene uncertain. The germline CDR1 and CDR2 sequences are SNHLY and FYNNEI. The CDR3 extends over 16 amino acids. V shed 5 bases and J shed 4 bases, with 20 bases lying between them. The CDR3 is CASSQRGSGEGTEAFF. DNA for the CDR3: TGTGCCAGCAGTCAAAGAGGGTCAGGTGAGGGCACTGAAGCTTTCTTT.

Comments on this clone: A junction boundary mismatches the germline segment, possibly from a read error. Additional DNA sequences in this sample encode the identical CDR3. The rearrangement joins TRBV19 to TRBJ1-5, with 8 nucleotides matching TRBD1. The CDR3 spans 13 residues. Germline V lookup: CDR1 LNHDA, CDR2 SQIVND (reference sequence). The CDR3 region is CASSMTGVQPQHF. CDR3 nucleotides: TGTGCCAGCAGTATGACAGGGGTTCAGCCCCAGCATTTT.

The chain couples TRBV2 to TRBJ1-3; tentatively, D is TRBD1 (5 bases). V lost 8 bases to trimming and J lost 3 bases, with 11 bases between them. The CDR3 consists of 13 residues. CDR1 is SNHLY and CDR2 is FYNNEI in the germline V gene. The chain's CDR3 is CASQGDSGNTIYF. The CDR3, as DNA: TGTGCCAGCCAAGGCGACAGTGGAAACACCATATATTTT.

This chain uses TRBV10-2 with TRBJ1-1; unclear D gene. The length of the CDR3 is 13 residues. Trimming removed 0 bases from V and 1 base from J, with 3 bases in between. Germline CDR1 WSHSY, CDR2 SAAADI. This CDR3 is CASSESRNTEAFF. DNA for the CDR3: TGCGCCAGCAGTGAGTCCAGGAACACTGAAGCTTTCTTT.

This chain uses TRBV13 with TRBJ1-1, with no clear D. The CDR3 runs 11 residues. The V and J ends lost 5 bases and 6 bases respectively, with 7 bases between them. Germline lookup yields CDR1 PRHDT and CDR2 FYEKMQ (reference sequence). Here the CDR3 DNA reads TGTGCCAGCAGCGGCGGGGCTGAAGCTTTCTTT. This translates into CASSGGAEAFF. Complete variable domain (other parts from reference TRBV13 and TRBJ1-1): AAGVIQSPRHLIKEKRETATLKCYPIPRHDTVYWYQQGPGQDPQFLISFYEKMQSDKGSIPDRFSAQQFSDYHSELNMSSLELGDSALYFCASSGGAEAFFGQGTRLTVV.

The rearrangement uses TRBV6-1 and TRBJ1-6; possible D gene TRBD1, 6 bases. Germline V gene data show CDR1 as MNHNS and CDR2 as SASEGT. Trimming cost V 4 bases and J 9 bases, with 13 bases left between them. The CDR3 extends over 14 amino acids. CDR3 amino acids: CASSVVGTSSPLHF. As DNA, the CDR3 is TGTGCCAGCAGTGTAGTCGGGACATCTTCACCCCTCCACTTT.

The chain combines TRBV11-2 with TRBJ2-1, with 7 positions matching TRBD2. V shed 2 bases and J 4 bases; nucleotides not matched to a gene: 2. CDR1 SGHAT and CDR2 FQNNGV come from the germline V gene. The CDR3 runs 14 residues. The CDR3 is CASSLPAGYNEQFF. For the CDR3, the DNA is TGTGCCAGCAGCTTACCAGCGGGGTACAATGAGCAGTTCTTC.

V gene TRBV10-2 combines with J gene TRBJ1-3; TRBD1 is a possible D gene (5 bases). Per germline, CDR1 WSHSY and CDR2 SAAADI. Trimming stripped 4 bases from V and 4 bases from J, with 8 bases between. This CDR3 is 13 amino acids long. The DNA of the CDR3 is TGCGCCAGCAGTGGTGCAGGGGGAAACACCATATATTTT. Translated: CASSGAGGNTIYF.

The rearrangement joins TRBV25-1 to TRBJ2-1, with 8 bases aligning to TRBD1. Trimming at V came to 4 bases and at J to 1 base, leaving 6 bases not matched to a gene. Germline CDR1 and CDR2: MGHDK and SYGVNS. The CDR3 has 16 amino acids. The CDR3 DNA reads TGTGCCAGCAGTGCCCAGACAGGGGCGTCCTACAATGAGCAGTTCTTC. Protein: CASSAQTGASYNEQFF.

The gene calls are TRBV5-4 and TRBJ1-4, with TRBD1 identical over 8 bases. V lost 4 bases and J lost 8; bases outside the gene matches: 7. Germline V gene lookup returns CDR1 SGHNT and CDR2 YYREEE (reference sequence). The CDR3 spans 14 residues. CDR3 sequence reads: CASSTGQGSEKLFF. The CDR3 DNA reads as TGTGCCAGCAGCACCGGACAGGGAAGCGAAAAACTGTTTTTT.

CDR3 amino acids: CASSLLQGGGYEQYF. CDR3 in DNA: TGTGCCAGCAGCTTGTTACAGGGAGGGGGCTACGAGCAGTACTTC. The chain couples TRBV5-6 to TRBJ2-7; perhaps TRBD2 as D (7 bases). This CDR3 spans 15 amino acids. V lost 1 base and J lost 3, with 14 bases in between. Germline CDR1 SGHDT, CDR2 YYEEEE.

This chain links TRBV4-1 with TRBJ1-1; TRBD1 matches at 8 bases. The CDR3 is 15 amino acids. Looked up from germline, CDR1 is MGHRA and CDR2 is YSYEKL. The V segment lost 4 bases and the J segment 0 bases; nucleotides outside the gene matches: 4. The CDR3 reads CASSRDRLMNTEAFF. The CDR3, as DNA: TGCGCCAGCAGCCGGGACAGGCTGATGAACACTGAAGCTTTCTTT.

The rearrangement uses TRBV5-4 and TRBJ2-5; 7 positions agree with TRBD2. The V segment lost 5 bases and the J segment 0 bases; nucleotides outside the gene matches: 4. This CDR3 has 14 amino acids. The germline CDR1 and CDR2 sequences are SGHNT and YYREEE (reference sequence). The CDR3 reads CASRIRGDQETQYF. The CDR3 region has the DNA TGTGCCAGCAGAATCCGGGGGGACCAAGAGACCCAGTACTTC.

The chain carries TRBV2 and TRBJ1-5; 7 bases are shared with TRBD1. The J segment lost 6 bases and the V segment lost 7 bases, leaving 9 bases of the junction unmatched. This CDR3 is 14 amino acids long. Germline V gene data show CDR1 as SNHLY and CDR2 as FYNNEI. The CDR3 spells CASNGDRVAQPQHF. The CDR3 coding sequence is TGTGCCAGCAACGGAGACAGGGTAGCTCAGCCCCAGCATTTT.

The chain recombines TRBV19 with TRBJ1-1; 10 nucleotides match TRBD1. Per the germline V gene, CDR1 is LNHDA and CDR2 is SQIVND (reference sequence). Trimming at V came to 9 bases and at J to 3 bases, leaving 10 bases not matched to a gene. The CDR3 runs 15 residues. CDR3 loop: CASRTGGRSDTEAFF. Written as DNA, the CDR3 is TGTGCCAGCCGGACAGGGGGGAGGTCGGACACTGAAGCTTTCTTT.

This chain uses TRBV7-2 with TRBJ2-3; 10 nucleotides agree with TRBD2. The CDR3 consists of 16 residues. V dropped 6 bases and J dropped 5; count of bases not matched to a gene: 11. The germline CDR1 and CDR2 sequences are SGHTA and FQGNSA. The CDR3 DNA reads TGTGCCAGCAGGCCCACTAGCGGGGAGATTCGAGATACGCAGTATTTT. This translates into CASRPTSGEIRDTQYF.